This TCR beta chain is drawn from a study of blood T cell repertoires in COVID-19. Study information: The cDNA or gDNA used as material had been derived from T cells, B-cell-depleted T cells, or PBMCs.

Source study methods: Reference gene primer amplification yielded estimated nucleated cell counts. TCRdb's copy holds only in-frame clones and misses some; the assay was immunoSEQ multiplex PCR. V and J calls and clone size are as listed in that table; D and trimming were resolved from the DNA. The sample lists some 70,000 clones, roughly 85% occurring once. Germline loops: CDR1 LNHDA, CDR2 SQIVND (reference sequence). V was pared by 6 bases and J by 7 bases, with 28 bases between. This CDR3 is built from 18 residues. The chain carries TRBV19 and TRBJ1-5, with D maybe TRBD1 (6 bases). Sequenced sample: peripheral blood. The origin of this receptor is a man younger than 40 with acute or convalescent COVID-19. CDR3 amino acids: CASSRSRPDSRPGQPQHF. The DNA for the CDR3 is TGTGCCAGTAGCCGTTCTCGACCGGACAGTCGACCGGGACAGCCCCAGCATTTT.